This TCR beta chain was captured by sequencing in a study of T cell repertoires in cytomegalovirus infection. TCRdb redid the calling of the reads with MiXCR, one entry per CDR3 protein. Of fewer than 300,000 distinct CDR3 sequences listed, roughly 24% are singletons. Study results and limitations: Frequencies of public TCR beta families were cumulated, and this identified carriers of CMV plus the relevant HLA. Dominating the ex vivo response were HLA-C-restricted CMV-specific TCR beta clonotypes.

On this clonotype itself: Antigen specificity is unknown.

CDR1 and CDR2 from the germline V gene are MDHEN and SYDVKM. The V gene lost 11 bases and the J gene lost 2 bases, with 14 bases spanning the gap. This CDR3 has 13 residues. The V and J genes are TRBV28 and TRBJ2-3; TRBD2 is a possible D gene (5 bases). The sequencing input was PBMCs. The receptor was derived from a human donor in good health (CMV status not recorded). Some clones in this sample may be carry-over from other donors' samples. The CDR3 DNA sequence: TGTGCCTGCTCGGACTCAGCCACAGATACGCAGTATTTT. This translates into CACSDSATDTQYF.